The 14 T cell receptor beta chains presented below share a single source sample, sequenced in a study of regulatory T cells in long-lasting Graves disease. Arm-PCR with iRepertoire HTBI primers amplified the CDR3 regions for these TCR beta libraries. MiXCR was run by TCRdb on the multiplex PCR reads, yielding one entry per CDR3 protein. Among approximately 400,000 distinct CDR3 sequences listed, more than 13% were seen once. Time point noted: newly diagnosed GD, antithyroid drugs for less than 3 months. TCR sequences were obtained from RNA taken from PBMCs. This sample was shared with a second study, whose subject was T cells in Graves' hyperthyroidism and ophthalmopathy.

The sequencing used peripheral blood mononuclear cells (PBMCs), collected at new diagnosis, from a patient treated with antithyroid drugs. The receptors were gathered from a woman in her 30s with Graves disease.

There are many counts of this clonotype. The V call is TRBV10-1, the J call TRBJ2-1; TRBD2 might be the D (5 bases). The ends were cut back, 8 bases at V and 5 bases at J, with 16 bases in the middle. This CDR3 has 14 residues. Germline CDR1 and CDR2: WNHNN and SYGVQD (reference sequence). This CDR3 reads CASSEFRLHNEQFF. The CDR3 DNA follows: TGCGCCAGCTCGGAATTTAGACTACACAATGAGCAGTTCTTC.

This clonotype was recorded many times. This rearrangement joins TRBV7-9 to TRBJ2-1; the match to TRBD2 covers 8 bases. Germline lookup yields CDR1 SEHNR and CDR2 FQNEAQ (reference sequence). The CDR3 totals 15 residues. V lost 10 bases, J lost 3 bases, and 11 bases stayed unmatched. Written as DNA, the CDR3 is TGTGCCATGACCCCCCTAGCGGGTAGCTACAATGAGCAGTTCTTC. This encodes CAMTPLAGSYNEQFF.

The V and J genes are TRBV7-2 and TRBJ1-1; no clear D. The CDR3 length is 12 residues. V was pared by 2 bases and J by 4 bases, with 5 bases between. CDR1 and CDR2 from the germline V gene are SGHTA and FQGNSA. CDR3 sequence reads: CASSLFTTEAFF. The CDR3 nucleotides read TGTGCCAGCAGCTTATTTACCACTGAAGCTTTCTTT.

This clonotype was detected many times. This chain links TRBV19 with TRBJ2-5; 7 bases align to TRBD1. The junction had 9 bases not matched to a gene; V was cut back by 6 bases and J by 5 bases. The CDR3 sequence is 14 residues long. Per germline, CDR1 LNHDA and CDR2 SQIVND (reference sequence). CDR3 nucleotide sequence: TGTGCCAGTAGGCGGACAGGAGGAGTGGAGACCCAGTACTTC. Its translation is CASRRTGGVETQYF.

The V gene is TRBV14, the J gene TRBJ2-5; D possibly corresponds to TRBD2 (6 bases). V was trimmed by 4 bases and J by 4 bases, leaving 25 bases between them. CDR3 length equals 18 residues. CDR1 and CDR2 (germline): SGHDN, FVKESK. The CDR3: CASSRGDLARADRETQYF. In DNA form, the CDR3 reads TGTGCCAGCAGCCGCGGGGACTTGGCCAGGGCTGATAGAGAGACCCAGTACTTC.

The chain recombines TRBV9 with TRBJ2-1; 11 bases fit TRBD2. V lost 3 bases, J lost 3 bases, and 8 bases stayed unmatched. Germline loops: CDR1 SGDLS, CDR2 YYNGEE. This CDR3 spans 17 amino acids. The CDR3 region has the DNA TGTGCCAGCAGCGCCTCCGGGACTAGCGGAGACTACAATGAGCAGTTCTTC. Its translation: CASSASGTSGDYNEQFF.

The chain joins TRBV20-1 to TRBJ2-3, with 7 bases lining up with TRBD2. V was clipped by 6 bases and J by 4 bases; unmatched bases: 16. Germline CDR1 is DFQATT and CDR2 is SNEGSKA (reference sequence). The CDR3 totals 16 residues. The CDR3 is CSANLGRAGRADTQYF. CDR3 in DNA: TGCAGTGCCAACCTGGGGAGGGCGGGAAGGGCAGATACGCAGTATTTT.

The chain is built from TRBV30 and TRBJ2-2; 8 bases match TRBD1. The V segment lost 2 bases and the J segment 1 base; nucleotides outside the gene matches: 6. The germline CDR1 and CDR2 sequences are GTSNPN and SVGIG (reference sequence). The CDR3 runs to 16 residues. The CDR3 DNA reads TGTGCCTGGAGTCAGACCGGGACAGGGAACACCGGGGAGCTGTTTTTT. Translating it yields CAWSQTGTGNTGELFF.

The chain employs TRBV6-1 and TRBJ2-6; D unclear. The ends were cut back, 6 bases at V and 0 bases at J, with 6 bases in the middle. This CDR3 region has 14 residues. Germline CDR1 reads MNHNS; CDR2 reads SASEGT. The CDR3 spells CASSRISGANVLTF. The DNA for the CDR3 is TGTGCCAGCAGCCGGATCTCTGGGGCCAACGTCCTGACTTTC.

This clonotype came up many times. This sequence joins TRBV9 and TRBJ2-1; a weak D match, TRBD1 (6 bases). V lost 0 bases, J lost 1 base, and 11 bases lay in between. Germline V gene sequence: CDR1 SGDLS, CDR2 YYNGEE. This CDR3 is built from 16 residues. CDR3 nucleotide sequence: TGTGCCAGCAGCGTAGTGCAGGGGTATTCCTACAATGAGCAGTTCTTC. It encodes CASSVVQGYSYNEQFF.

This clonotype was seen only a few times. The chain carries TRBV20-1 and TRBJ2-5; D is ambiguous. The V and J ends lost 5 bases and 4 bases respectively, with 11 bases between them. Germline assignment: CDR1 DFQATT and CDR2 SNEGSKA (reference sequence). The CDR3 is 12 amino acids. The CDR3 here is CSAPPLGETQYF. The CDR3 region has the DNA TGCAGTGCTCCCCCTCTGGGAGAGACCCAGTACTTC.

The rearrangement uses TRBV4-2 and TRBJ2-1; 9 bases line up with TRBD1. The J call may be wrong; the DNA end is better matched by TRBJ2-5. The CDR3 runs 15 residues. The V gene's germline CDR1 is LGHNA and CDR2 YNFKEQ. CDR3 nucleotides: TGTGCCAGCAGTTTAGGACAGGGGCCCGGAGAGACCCAGTACTTC. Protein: CASSLGQGPGETQYF.

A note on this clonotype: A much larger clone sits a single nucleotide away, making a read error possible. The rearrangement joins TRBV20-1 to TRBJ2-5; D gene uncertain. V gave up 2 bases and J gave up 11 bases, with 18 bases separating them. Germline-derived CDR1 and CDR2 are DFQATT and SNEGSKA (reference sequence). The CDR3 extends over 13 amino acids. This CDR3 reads CSARTRSYNEQYF. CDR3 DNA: TGCAGTGCTAGAACTCGATCCTACAATGAGCAGTACTTC.

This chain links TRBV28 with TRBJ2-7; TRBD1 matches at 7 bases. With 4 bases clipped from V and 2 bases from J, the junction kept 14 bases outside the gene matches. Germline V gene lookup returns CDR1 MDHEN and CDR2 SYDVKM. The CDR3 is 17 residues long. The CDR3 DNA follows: TGTGCCAGCAGTTCTCCCCCCGGGACAGAGTTTCCCTACGAGCAGTACTTC. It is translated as CASSSPPGTEFPYEQYF.